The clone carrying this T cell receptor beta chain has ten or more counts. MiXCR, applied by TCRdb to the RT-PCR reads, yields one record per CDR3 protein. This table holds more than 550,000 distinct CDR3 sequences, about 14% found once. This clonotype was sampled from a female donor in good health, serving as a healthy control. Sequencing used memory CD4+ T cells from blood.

The CDR3 DNA is TGTGCCATCAGTGAACCGACTAGCGGGAGTCGGTATGAGCAGTTCTTC. It is translated as CAISEPTSGSRYEQFF. The V call is TRBV10-3, the J call TRBJ2-1; 12 positions agree with TRBD2. This CDR3 has 16 amino acids. CDR1 ENHRY and CDR2 SYGVKD come from the germline V gene. V trimming: 3 bases; J trimming: 8 bases; junction bases outside the gene matches: 8.